This T cell receptor (beta chain) originates from a study of cytomegalovirus exposure and HLA in healthy donors. This clone turned up a few times. Researchers ran the PCR with 60 Vbeta and 13 Jbeta primers. Sequenced by immunoSEQ multiplex PCR; TCRdb stores in-frame clones only, minus some. The sample shows 85,000 to 100,000 clones, around 64% of them seen only once. The sample was PBMCs. The sequence was obtained from a human donor in good health.

CDR3 region: CASSFGTNTGELFF. The CDR3 DNA reads TGTGCCAGCAGCTTCGGGACGAACACCGGGGAGCTGTTTTTT. The J gene is TRBJ2-2, the V gene TRBV7-3, with D possibly being TRBD2 (5 bases). This CDR3 comprises 14 residues. CDR1 is SGHTA and CDR2 is FQGTGA in the germline V gene. Trimming removed 3 bases at V and 0 bases at J, with 5 bases between. The whole variable domain, remainder taken from reference TRBV7-3 and TRBJ2-2, is GAGVSQTPSNKVTEKGKYVELRCDPISGHTALYWYRQSLGQGPEFLIYFQGTGAADDSGLPNDRFFAVRPEGSVSTLKIQRTERGDSAVYLCASSFGTNTGELFFGEGSRLTVL.